This T cell receptor beta chain is from a study of T cells in Graves' hyperthyroidism and ophthalmopathy. CDR3 length equals 14 residues. Per germline, CDR1 KGHSH and CDR2 LQKENI. The V gene end was trimmed by 6 bases and the J gene end by 7 bases; junction bases not matched to a gene: 12. Together with thyroid ultrasound, orbital computed tomography, serum thyroxine and TRAb, clinical symptoms were used for diagnoses. RNA transcripts provided the source from which TCR beta CDR3 regions were amplified. An initial round of RT-PCR targeting the TCR CDR3 relied on the HTBI primer set. TCRdb itself ran the multiplex PCR reads through MiXCR, one entry per CDR3 protein. Of approximately 560,000 distinct CDR3 sequences in the sample, around a sixth were seen once.

Sequenced sample: blood. The V and J genes are TRBV18 and TRBJ2-7, with TRBD2 matching 7 bases. This clonotype was sampled from a woman aged 30 to 39 with Graves' hyperthyroidism. The CDR3 here is CASSPSLGGQEQYF. CDR3 nucleotides: TGTGCCAGCTCCCCCTCGCTGGGAGGGCAGGAGCAGTACTTC. Full variable domain (remainder filled in from reference TRBV18 and TRBJ2-7): NAGVMQNPRHLVRRRGQEARLRCSPMKGHSHVYWYRQLPEEGLKFMVYLQKENIIDESGMPKERFSAEFPKEGPSILRIQQVVRGDSAAYFCASSPSLGGQEQYFGPGTRLTVT.